Listed below are T cell receptor beta chains from one sample, sequenced in a study of shared clonotypes between healthy human individuals. The data were produced by immunoSEQ multiplex PCR, yet TCRdb's version contains in-frame clones alone and is incomplete. The repertoire holds 1 million to 1.3 million clones, with around three quarters as singletons. The sequenced material came from memory CD4+ T cells from PBMCs. Every receptor here comes from a man younger than 35 in good health. Some clones in this sample may be carry-over from other donors' samples. Both conserved end residues are part of each CDR3. A D gene is named only where the DNA matches it firmly. A row's size may be missing; if present it is once, few, many or a size class.

DNA	CDR3	J	size	V	D
TGTGCCAGCAGTCCAGGACAGACTGAGAACACTGAAGCTTTCTTT	CASSPGQTENTEAFF	TRBJ1-1	NA	TRBV6-4	NA
TGTGCCAGCAGCGAGGGGCTAGCGGGAGAACTAGCCAAAAACATTCAGTACTTC	CASSEGLAGELAKNIQYF	TRBJ2-4	NA	TRBV7-8	TRBD2
TGTGCCAGCAGCACCCGCCGGGTGGGGGATACGCAGTATTTT	CASSTRRVGDTQYF	TRBJ2-3	NA	TRBV9	NA
TGCGCCAGCAGCTTGGACAGCCCAAATCACACTGAAGCTTTCTTT	CASSLDSPNHTEAFF	TRBJ1-1	NA	TRBV5-1	NA
TGTGCCAGCAGCAAAGAGGAGTGGGGAATCCGGCCACAAGAGACCCAGTACTTC	CASSKEEWGIRPQETQYF	TRBJ2-5	NA	TRBV21-1	NA
TGTGCCAGCAGCTTGGGGACTAGCGGAAGGGAGACCCAGTACTTC	CASSLGTSGRETQYF	TRBJ2-5	NA	TRBV13	TRBD2
TGTGCCAGCAGCCAAGAGGTGGAAAAACTGTTTTTT	CASSQEVEKLFF	TRBJ1-4	NA	TRBV5-4	NA
TGCAGCGTTGAAGCACCCGACAGGACCTACGAGCAGTACTTC	CSVEAPDRTYEQYF	TRBJ2-7	NA	TRBV29-1	NA
TGTGCCAGCAGATCGGGACAAGCTGAAGCTTTCTTT	CASRSGQAEAFF	TRBJ1-1	NA	TRBV27	NA
TGTGCCAGCAGTGAGGGTCTAGCGGGAGACGAGCAGTACTTC	CASSEGLAGDEQYF	TRBJ2-7	NA	TRBV2	TRBD2
TGTGCCATCAGTGAGGAGACAGATTCGAACACTGAAGCTTTCTTT	CAISEETDSNTEAFF	TRBJ1-1	once	TRBV10-3	NA
TGCGCCAGCAGCTTGGGGTTAGCTGTTGGGGCGGCCCAGTACTTC	CASSLGLAVGAAQYF	TRBJ2-5	NA	TRBV5-1	NA
TGCGCCAGCAGCCAAGAGTTTGTAGCGGGGCCCTCCTACGAGCAGTACTTC	CASSQEFVAGPSYEQYF	TRBJ2-7	few	TRBV4-3	TRBD2
TGTGCCAGCAGTTCTGCACAGGGAGGCGAGCAGTACTTC	CASSSAQGGEQYF	TRBJ2-7	NA	TRBV28	NA
TGTGCCAGCAGTTTCGCCGGGACAGGGAAGTACGAGCAGTACTTC	CASSFAGTGKYEQYF	TRBJ2-7	NA	TRBV28	TRBD1
TGTGCCAGCAGCTCAGGATGGGACTCCGGTCAGCCCCAGCATTTT	CASSSGWDSGQPQHF	TRBJ1-5	many	TRBV7-9	NA
TGTGCCAGCAGCTCACATCAAGGGGTGGTGGATCAGCCCCAGCATTTT	CASSSHQGVVDQPQHF	TRBJ1-5	NA	TRBV7-2	NA
TGTGCCAGCAGCATGAGCGGGGTAATAACCTACGAGCAGTACTTC	CASSMSGVITYEQYF	TRBJ2-7	NA	TRBV7-2	TRBD2
TGTGCCAGCACCGATTGGGACAGTAGCTACGAGCAGTACTTC	CASTDWDSSYEQYF	TRBJ2-7	many	TRBV21-1	NA
TGTGCCAGCAGCGTAGCTCACGGAGGGGGCATTCAGTACTTC	CASSVAHGGGIQYF	TRBJ2-4	NA	TRBV9	NA
TGTGCCAGCAGTCGGGACAGGGCAGGCCAATTC	CASSRDRAGQF	TRBJ1-2	NA	TRBV13	TRBD1
TGCGCCAGCAGCTTGAGGTACGAAAGGGCGGCTTTCTTT	CASSLRYERAAFF	TRBJ1-1	many	TRBV5-1	NA
TGTGCCAGTAGCCCACAGGGGATGAACACTGAAGCTTTCTTT	CASSPQGMNTEAFF	TRBJ1-1	NA	TRBV19	TRBD1
TGTGCCAGCAGCTTAGTAGGTACAGGCTTACCTCAGCCCCAGCATTTT	CASSLVGTGLPQPQHF	TRBJ1-5	NA	TRBV7-2	NA
TGTGCCAGCAACGAACCGGGACAGGGGGCATCCTACGAGCAGTACTTC	CASNEPGQGASYEQYF	TRBJ2-7	few	TRBV11-2	TRBD1
TGTGCCAGCAGCTTAACTAGCGGAACCTACAATGAGCAGTTCTTC	CASSLTSGTYNEQFF	TRBJ2-1	NA	TRBV7-2	TRBD2
TGCAGCGTTCGCAGAAACTACGAGCAGTACTTC	CSVRRNYEQYF	TRBJ2-7	NA	TRBV29-1	NA